A selection of T cell receptor beta chains follows, all from one sample in a study of regulatory T cells in long-lasting Graves disease. MiXCR was run by TCRdb on the multiplex PCR reads, yielding one entry per CDR3 protein. The sample includes 500,000 to 700,000 distinct CDR3 sequences, 30% of them seen just once. This material consisted of peripheral blood mononuclear cells (PBMCs), taken when the disease was refractory, from a patient treated with antithyroid drugs. These receptors originate from a female donor with Graves disease. The CDR3 runs from the conserved cysteine through the conserved F or W. D genes are given only for firm matches. Clone sizes are given selectively: once, few, many, or a class where the clone is expanded.

J gene,clone size,D gene,V gene,CDR3 DNA,CDR3 protein
TRBJ2-2,few,TRBD2,TRBV5-1,TGCGCCAGCAGGGGACTAGCGGGAGCATCCGGGGAGCTGTTTTTT,CASRGLAGASGELFF
TRBJ1-5,many,.,TRBV12-3/TRBV12-4,TGTGCCAGTGGACACCCCTCGGGAAGCAATCAGCCCCAGCATTTT,CASGHPSGSNQPQHF
TRBJ1-2,few,.,TRBV24-1,TGTGCCACCAGTGGAACGGGGATCTATGGCTACACCTTC,CATSGTGIYGYTF
TRBJ2-7,.,.,TRBV7-2,TGTGCCAGCAGCTTAGCCGGACCAGCGGGCGAGCAGTACTTC,CASSLAGPAGEQYF
TRBJ1-2,many,.,TRBV12-3/TRBV12-4,TGTGCCAGCAGTTTAAAGGGGAGCAACTATGGCTACACCTTC,CASSLKGSNYGYTF
TRBJ2-7,many,.,TRBV10-3,TGTGCCATCAAGGGAGGGGGGTACGAGCAGTACTTC,CAIKGGGYEQYF
TRBJ1-1,.,.,TRBV6-1,TGTGCCAGCAGGATAGGCAGGGCGATTCGAGCTTTCTTT,CASRIGRAIRAFF
TRBJ1-1,.,.,TRBV7-9,TGTGCCAGCAGCTTAATTACGGTTGGGCTGAACACTGAAGCTTTCTTT,CASSLITVGLNTEAFF
TRBJ1-2,many,.,TRBV12-3/TRBV12-4,TGTGCCAGCAGTTTACAGCGACAGAACTATGGCTACACCTTC,CASSLQRQNYGYTF
TRBJ2-1,.,TRBD2,TRBV27,TGTGCCAGCAGTTTACGCGGGAGAGGGTGGAATGAGCAGTTCTTC,CASSLRGRGWNEQFF
TRBJ2-4,.,.,TRBV20-1,TGCAGTGCCGCGGGAAGCACAGTAGGCAAAAACATTCAGTACTTC,CSAAGSTVGKNIQYF
TRBJ2-5,.,.,TRBV4-1,TGCGCCAGCAGCCAAGAGGCTAGGGAGGAGACCCAGTACTTC,CASSQEAREETQYF
TRBJ2-7,many,TRBD2,TRBV2,TGTGCCAGCAGTGAAGAGGCAGGTGGGGGGGCCTACGAGCAGTACTTC,CASSEEAGGGAYEQYF
TRBJ2-2,.,TRBD2,TRBV11-2,TGTGCCATCCCGAGCGGGATCACCGGGGAGCTGTTTTTT,CAIPSGITGELFF
TRBJ2-2,many,.,TRBV2,TGTGCCAGCAGTGGGGGGGGGCGCGGCGGGGAGCTGTTTTTT,CASSGGGRGGELFF
TRBJ1-4,.,TRBD1,TRBV28,TGTGCCAGCAGTTTACCGGGACAGGGGAACGGAAAACTGTTTTTT,CASSLPGQGNGKLFF
TRBJ1-4,few,.,TRBV7-3,TGTGCCAGCAGCCCGGGACATCTTGAAAAACTGTTTTTT,CASSPGHLEKLFF
TRBJ2-2,.,TRBD2,TRBV6-2/TRBV6-3,TGTGCCAGCTTTCTCCGGGGCGGGAGTTACACCGGGGAGCTGTTTTTT,CASFLRGGSYTGELFF
TRBJ1-2,.,.,TRBV5-1,TGCGCCAGCAGCTTAAGAGGACCGGGAGACTATGGCTACACCTTC,CASSLRGPGDYGYTF
TRBJ1-4,.,TRBD1,TRBV30,TGTGCCTGGAGTCCCACCGGACAGGGACACGTTGAAAAACTGTTTTTT,CAWSPTGQGHVEKLFF
TRBJ1-6,few,TRBD1,TRBV5-1,TGCGCCAGCACCCTAGACAGGGGGCCTTCACCCCTCCACTTT,CASTLDRGPSPLHF
TRBJ2-7,.,.,TRBV7-9,TGTGCCAGCAGCCCCAATCCAGTCCGGGACAAGGGCGGCGAGCAGTACTTC,CASSPNPVRDKGGEQYF
TRBJ2-7,.,TRBD1,TRBV9,TGTGCCAGCAGCCCGGGACAGGGATTATCCTACGAGCAGTACTTC,CASSPGQGLSYEQYF
TRBJ1-1,few,TRBD1,TRBV29-1,TGCAGCGTTGCCAGGACAGGGGCCGCTGAAGCTTTCTTT,CSVARTGAAEAFF
TRBJ1-2,few,TRBD1,TRBV20-1,TGCAGTGCTAGCCGGGACAGCACTAACTATGGCTACACCTTC,CSASRDSTNYGYTF
TRBJ2-4,few,TRBD2,TRBV6-1,TGTGCCAGCAGCGGACTAGCGGTAGCCGTAGCCAAAAACATTCAGTACTTC,CASSGLAVAVAKNIQYF
TRBJ2-1,.,.,TRBV2,TGTGCCAGCAGTGAACAGCGGGTCAGTTGGTTCTTC,CASSEQRVSWFF
TRBJ1-4,few,.,TRBV12-3/TRBV12-4,TGTGCCAGCATAAGCGGAGGAGTCACTAATGAAAAACTGTTTTTT,CASISGGVTNEKLFF
TRBJ1-5,.,.,TRBV28,TGTGCCAGCAGGCCAGGCGTGGCAGGCCCCCAGCATTTT,CASRPGVAGPQHF
TRBJ1-1,.,TRBD1,TRBV10-3,TGTGCCATCAGTGAAGGGGACAGGGGGAACACTGAAGCTTTCTTT,CAISEGDRGNTEAFF
TRBJ2-5,few,.,TRBV24-1,TGTGCCACCAGTGATTGCGGGACCACGTTAGAGGAGACCCAGTACTTC,CATSDCGTTLEETQYF
TRBJ1-5,few,.,TRBV10-3,TGTGCCACCATGACGGGCTTCAATCAGCCCCAGCATTTT,CATMTGFNQPQHF
TRBJ2-5,few,.,TRBV6-5,TGTGCCAGCAGTTACTCGCCAGGTGGAGAGACCCAGTACTTC,CASSYSPGGETQYF
TRBJ2-2,many,TRBD1,TRBV6-4,TGTGCCAGCAGACTGGGACAGGGGGATGGCACCGGGGAGCTGTTTTTT,CASRLGQGDGTGELFF
TRBJ1-1,.,.,TRBV27,TGTGCCAGCAGTTATGCGGGGAGCGCTGAAGCTTTCTTT,CASSYAGSAEAFF
TRBJ1-5,many,.,TRBV20-1,TGCAGTGCTCGGATAGGGAGCAATCAGCCCCAGCATTTT,CSARIGSNQPQHF
TRBJ1-1,.,.,TRBV19,TGTGCCAGTATGCCCCCGGGTAGAAACACTGAAGCTTTCTTT,CASMPPGRNTEAFF
TRBJ1-1,few,TRBD1,TRBV27,TGTGCCAGCAGTTCGAGGACAGGATGGGGGAATACTGAAGCTTTCTTT,CASSSRTGWGNTEAFF
TRBJ1-1,.,.,TRBV18,TGTGCCAGCTCACCAAGGGGGTTGGTAGGACTGAACACTGAAGCTTTCTTT,CASSPRGLVGLNTEAFF
TRBJ2-7,few,.,TRBV6-1,TGTGCCAGCAGTGGCAGCGTCGTCTCCTACGAGCAGTACTTC,CASSGSVVSYEQYF
TRBJ1-1,.,.,TRBV10-3,TGTGCCATCAGAGGACGACCGTGCACGCTTGGTATGAACACTGAAGCTTTCTTT,CAIRGRPCTLGMNTEAFF